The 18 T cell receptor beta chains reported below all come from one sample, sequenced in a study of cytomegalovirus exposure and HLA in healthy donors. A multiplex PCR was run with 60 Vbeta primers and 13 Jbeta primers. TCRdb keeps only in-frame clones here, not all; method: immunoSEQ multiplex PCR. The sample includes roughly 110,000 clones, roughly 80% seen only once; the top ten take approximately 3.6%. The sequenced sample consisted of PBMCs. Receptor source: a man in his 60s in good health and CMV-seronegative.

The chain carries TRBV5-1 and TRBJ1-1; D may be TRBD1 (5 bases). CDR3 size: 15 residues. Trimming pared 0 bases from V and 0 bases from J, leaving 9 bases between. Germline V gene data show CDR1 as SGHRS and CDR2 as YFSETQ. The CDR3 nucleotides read TGCGCCAGCAGCTTGGAAACAGGTTTGAACACTGAAGCTTTCTTT. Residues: CASSLETGLNTEAFF.

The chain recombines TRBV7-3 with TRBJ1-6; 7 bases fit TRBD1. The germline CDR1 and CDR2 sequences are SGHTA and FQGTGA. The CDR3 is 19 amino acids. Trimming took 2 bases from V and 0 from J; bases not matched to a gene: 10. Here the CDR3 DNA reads TGTGCCAGCAGCTTACAAGGGGGCCTGCCAAGCTCCTATAATTCACCCCTCCACTTT. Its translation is CASSLQGGLPSSYNSPLHF.

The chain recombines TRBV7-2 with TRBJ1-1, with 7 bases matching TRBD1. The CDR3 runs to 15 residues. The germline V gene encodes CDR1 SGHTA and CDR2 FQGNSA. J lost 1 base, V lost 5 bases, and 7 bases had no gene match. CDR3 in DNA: TGTGCCAGCAGCGCCGGCAGGACAGGGAACACTGAAGCTTTCTTT. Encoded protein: CASSAGRTGNTEAFF.

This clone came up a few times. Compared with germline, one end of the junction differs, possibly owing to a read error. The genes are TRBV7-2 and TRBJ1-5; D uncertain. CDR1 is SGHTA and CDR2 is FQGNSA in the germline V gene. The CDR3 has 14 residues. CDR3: CASSLAGSSQPQHF. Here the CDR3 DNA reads TGTGCCAGCAGCTTAGCAGGGAGCAGTCAGCCCCAGCATTTT.

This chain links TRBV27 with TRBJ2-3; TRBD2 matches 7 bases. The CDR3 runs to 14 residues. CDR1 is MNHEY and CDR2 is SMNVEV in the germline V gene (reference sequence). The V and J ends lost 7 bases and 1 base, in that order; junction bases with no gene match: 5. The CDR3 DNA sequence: TGTGCCAGCAAAAGGACTAGACGCACAGATACGCAGTATTTT. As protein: CASKRTRRTDTQYF.

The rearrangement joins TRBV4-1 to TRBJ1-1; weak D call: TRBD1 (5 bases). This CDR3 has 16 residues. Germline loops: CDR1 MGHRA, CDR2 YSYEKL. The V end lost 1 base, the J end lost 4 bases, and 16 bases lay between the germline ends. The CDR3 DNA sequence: TGCGCCAGCAGCCAAGCGTGGCAGGGTTCGGGCACTGAAGCTTTCTTT. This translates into CASSQAWQGSGTEAFF.

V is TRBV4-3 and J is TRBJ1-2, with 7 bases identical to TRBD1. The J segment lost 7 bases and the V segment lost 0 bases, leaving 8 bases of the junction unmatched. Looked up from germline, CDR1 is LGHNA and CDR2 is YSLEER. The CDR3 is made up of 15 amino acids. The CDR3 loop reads CASSQDSGTGVGYTF. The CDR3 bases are TGCGCCAGCAGCCAAGATAGCGGAACAGGGGTTGGCTACACCTTC.

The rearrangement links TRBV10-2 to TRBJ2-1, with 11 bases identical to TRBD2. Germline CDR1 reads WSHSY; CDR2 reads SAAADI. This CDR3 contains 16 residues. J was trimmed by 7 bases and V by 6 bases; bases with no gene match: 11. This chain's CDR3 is CASRSSGGASKNEQFF. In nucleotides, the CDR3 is TGCGCCAGCAGAAGTAGCGGGGGGGCCTCGAAAAATGAGCAGTTCTTC.

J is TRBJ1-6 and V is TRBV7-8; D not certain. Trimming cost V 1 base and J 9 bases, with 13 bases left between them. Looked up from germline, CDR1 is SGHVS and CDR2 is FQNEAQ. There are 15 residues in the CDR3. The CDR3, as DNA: TGTGCCAGCAGCTTAGTGGCAGGCCCTGGTTCACCCCTCCACTTT. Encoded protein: CASSLVAGPGSPLHF. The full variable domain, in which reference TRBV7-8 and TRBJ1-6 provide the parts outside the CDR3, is GAGVSQSPRYKVAKRGQDVALRCDPISGHVSLFWYQQALGQGPEFLTYFQNEAQLDKSGLPSDRFFAERPEGSVSTLKIQRTQQEDSAVYLCASSLVAGPGSPLHFGNGTRLTVT.

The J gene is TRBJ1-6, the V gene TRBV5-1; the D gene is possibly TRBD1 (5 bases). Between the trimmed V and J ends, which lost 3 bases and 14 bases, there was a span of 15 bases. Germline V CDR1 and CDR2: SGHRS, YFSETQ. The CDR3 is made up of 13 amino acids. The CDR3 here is CASSSNGGRALHF. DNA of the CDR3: TGCGCCAGCAGCTCGAACGGGGGTAGGGCCCTCCACTTT.

The CDR3 coding sequence is TGTGCCAGCAGGGACAGACAGGGCTACGAGCAGTACGTC. It codes for CASRDRQGYEQYV. The V call is TRBV28, the J call TRBJ2-7; 7 bases fit TRBD1. Trimming removed 6 bases from V and 3 bases from J; junction bases left unmatched: 5. The CDR3 loop spans 13 amino acids. Germline assignment: CDR1 MDHEN and CDR2 SYDVKM.

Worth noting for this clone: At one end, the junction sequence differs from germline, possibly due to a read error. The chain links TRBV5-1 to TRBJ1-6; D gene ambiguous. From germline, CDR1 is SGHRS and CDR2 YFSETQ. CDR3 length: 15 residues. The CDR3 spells CASGFGSGGNSPLHF. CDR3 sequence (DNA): TGCGCCAGCGGCTTTGGCAGCGGAGGGAATTCACCCCTCCACTTT. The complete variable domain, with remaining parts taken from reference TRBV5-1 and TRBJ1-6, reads KAGVTQTPRYLIKTRGQQVTLSCSPISGHRSVSWYQQTPGQGLQFLFEYFSETQRNKGNFPGRFSGRQFSNSRSEMNVSTLELGDSALYLCASGFGSGGNSPLHFGNGTRLTVT.

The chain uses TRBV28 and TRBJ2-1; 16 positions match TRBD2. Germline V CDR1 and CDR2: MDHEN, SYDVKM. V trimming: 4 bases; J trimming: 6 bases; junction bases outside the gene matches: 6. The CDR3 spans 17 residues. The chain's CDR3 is CASSSPGLAGGPNEQFF. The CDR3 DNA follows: TGTGCCAGCAGTTCTCCGGGACTAGCGGGGGGGCCCAATGAGCAGTTCTTC.

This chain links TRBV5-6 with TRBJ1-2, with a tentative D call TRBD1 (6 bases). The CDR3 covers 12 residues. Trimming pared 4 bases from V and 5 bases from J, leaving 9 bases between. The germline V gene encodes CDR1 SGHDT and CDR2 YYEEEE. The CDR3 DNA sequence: TGTGCCAGCAGCCTCGGACAGTATGGCTACACCTTC. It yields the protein CASSLGQYGYTF.

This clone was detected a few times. For the CDR3, the DNA is TGTGCCAGCAGTACAAGCGACCTATTCACAGATACGCAGTATTTT. It specifies CASSTSDLFTDTQYF. V is TRBV27 and J is TRBJ2-3; D unclear. Per the germline V gene, CDR1 is MNHEY and CDR2 is SMNVEV (reference sequence). Trimming shortened V by 5 bases and J by 2 bases, and 14 bases separated the two germline ends. The CDR3 length is 15 residues.

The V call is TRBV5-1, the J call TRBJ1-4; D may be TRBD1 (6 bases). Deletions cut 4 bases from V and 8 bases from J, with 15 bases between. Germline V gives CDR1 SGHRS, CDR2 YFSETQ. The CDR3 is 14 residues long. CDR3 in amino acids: CASSRRGRGEKLFF. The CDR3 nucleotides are TGCGCCAGCAGCCGCAGGGGTCGTGGCGAAAAACTGTTTTTT.

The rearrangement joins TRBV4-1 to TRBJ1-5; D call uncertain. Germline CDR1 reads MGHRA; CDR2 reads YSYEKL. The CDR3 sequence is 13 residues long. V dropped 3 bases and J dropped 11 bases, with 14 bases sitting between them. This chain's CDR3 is CASSQRPGGAQHF. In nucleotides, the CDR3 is TGCGCCAGCAGCCAGAGGCCCGGCGGGGCCCAGCATTTT.

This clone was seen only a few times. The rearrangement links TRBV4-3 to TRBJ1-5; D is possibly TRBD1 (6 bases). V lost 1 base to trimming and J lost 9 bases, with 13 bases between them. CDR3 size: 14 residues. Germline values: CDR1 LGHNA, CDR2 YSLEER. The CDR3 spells CASSQVEGGRPQHF. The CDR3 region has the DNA TGCGCCAGCAGCCAAGTTGAGGGGGGGAGGCCCCAGCATTTT.